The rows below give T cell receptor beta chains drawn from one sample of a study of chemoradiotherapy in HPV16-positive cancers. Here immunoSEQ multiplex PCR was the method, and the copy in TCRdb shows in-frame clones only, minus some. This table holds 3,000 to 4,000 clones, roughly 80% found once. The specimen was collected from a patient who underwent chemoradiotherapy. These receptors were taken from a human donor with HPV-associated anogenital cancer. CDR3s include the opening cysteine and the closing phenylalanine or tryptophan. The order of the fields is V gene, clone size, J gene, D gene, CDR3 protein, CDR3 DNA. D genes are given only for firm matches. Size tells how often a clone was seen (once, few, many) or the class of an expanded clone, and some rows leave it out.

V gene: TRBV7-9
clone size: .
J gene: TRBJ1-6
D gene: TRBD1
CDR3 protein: CASSLGQGFSNSPLHF
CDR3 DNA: TGTGCCAGCAGCTTAGGACAGGGTTTTTCAAATTCACCCCTCCACTTT

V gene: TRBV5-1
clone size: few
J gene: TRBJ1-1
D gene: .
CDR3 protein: CASSQSTRNTEAFF
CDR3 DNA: TGCGCCAGCAGCCAGTCGACAAGGAACACTGAAGCTTTCTTT

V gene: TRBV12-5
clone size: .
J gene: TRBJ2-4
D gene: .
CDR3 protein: CASGSSSENIQYF
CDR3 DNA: TGTGCTAGTGGTTCCTCCTCCGAAAACATTCAGTACTTC

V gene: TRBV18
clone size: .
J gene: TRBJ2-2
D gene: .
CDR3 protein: CASCNLANTGELFF
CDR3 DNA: TGTGCCAGCTGCAACCTCGCGAACACCGGGGAGCTGTTTTTT

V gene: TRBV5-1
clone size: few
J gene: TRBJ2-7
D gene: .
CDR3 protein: CASSLWVAYEQYF
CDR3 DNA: TGCGCCAGCAGCTTATGGGTCGCCTACGAGCAGTACTTC

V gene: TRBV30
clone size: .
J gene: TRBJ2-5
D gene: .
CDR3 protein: CAWRLGGPETQYF
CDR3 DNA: TGTGCCTGGAGACTGGGGGGCCCCGAGACCCAGTACTTC

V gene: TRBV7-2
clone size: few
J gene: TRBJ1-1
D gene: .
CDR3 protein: CASSPRGGTTEAFF
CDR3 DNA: TGTGCCAGCAGCCCCCGAGGGGGGACCACTGAAGCTTTCTTT

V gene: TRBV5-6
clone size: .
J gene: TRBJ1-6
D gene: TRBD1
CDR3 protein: CASSLGTGVSPLHF
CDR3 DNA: TGTGCCAGCAGCTTGGGGACAGGGGTTTCACCCCTCCACTTT

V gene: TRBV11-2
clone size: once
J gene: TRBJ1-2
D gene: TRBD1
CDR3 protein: CASSSPRGQIGYTF
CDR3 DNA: TGTGCCAGCAGTTCGCCGAGGGGGCAAATTGGCTACACCTTC

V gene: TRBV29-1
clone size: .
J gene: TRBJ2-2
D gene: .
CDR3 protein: CSVEARGNTGELFF
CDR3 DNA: TGCAGCGTTGAAGCACGAGGGAACACCGGGGAGCTGTTTTTT

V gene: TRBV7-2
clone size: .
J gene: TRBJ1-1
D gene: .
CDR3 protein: CASSSMPGGRNTEAFF
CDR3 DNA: TGTGCCAGCAGCTCAATGCCGGGGGGGAGAAACACTGAAGCTTTCTTT

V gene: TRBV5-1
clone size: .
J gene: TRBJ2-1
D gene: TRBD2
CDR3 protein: CASSLGTSGNNEQFF
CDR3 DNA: TGCGCCAGCAGCCTAGGGACTAGCGGGAACAATGAGCAGTTCTTC

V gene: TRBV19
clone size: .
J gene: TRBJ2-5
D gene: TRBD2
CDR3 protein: CASSINGGAFAIQETQYF
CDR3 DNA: TGTGCCAGTAGTATAAACGGGGGGGCCTTCGCGATCCAAGAGACCCAGTACTTC

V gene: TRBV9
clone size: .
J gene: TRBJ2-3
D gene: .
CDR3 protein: CASSVAKDTQYF
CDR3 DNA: TGTGCCAGCAGCGTAGCTAAAGATACGCAGTATTTT

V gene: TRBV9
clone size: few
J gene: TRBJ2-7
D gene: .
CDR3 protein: CASSALSSYEQYF
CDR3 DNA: TGTGCCAGCAGCGCCTTGAGCTCCTACGAGCAGTACTTC

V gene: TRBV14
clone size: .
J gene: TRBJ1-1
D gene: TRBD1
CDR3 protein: CASSQARGQYTEAFF
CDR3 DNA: TGTGCCAGCAGCCAAGCCAGGGGACAGTACACTGAAGCTTTCTTT

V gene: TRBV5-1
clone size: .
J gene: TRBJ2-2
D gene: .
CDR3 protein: CASSRDGSGELFF
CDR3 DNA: TGCGCCAGCAGCCGTGACGGGTCCGGGGAGCTGTTTTTT

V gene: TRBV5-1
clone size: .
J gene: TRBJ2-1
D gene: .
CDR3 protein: CASSLGFEPNNEQFF
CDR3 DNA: TGCGCCAGCAGCTTGGGGTTCGAGCCCAACAATGAGCAGTTCTTC

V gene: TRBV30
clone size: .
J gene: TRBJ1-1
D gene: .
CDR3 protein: CAWSLTEGYEAFF
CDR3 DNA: TGTGCCTGGAGTCTCACCGAGGGGTATGAAGCTTTCTTT

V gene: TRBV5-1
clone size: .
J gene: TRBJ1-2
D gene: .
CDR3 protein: CASSIGRERGYTF
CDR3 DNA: TGCGCCAGCAGTATAGGAAGGGAAAGGGGCTACACCTTC

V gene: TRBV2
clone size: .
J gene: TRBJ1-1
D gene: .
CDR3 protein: CASSEWAGAPTEAFF
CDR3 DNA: TGTGCCAGCAGTGAATGGGCAGGGGCCCCCACTGAAGCTTTCTTT

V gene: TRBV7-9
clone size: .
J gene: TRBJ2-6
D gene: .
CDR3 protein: CASSLDRDIFSGANVLTF
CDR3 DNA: TGTGCCAGCAGTTTAGACCGGGACATTTTCTCTGGGGCCAACGTCCTGACTTTC

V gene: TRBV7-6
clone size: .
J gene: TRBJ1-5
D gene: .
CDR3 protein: CASSYMGDQPQHF
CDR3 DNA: TGTGCCAGCAGCTATATGGGTGATCAGCCCCAGCATTTT

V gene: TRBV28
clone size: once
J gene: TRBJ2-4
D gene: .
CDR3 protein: CATSTAGSLAKNIQYF
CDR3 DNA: TGTGCCACCTCTACCGCCGGTAGCTTGGCCAAAAACATTCAGTACTTC

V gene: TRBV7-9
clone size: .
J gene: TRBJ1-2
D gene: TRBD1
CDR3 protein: CASSLGDRRVRGYTF
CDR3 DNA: TGTGCCAGCAGCTTAGGGGACAGGAGAGTGCGCGGCTACACCTTC

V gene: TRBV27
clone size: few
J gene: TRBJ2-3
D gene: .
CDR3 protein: CASSFGADTQYF
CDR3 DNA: TGTGCCAGCAGTTTCGGGGCGGATACGCAGTATTTT

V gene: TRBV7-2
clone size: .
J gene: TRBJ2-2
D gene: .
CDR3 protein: CASSPQAGLTGELFF
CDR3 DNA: TGTGCCAGCAGCCCACAAGCGGGTCTCACCGGGGAGCTGTTTTTT

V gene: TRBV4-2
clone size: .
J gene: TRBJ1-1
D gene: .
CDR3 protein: CASSQAGSGDEGTEAFF
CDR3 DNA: TGTGCCAGCAGCCAAGCTGGATCAGGGGATGAAGGCACTGAAGCTTTCTTT

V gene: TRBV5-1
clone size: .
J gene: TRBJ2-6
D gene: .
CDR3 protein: CASSPRQISGANVLTF
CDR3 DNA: TGCGCCAGCAGCCCACGTCAAATCTCTGGGGCCAACGTCCTGACTTTC

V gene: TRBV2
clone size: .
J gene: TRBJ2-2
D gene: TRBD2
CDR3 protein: CASNSGGNTGELFF
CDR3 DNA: TGTGCCAGCAATTCGGGGGGAAACACCGGGGAGCTGTTTTTT

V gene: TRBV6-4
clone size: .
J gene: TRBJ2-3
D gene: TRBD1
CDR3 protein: CASRVPGQVTDTQYF
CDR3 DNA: TGTGCCAGCAGGGTTCCGGGACAGGTCACAGATACGCAGTATTTT

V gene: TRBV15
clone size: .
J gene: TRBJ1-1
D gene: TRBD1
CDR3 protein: CATSRADRGLPEAFF
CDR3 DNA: TGTGCCACCAGCAGGGCTGACAGGGGACTTCCTGAAGCTTTCTTT

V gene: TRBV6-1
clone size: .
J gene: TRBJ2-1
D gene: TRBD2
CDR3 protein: CASSEEGGGYNEQFF
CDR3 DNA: TGTGCCAGCAGTGAAGAAGGCGGGGGGTACAATGAGCAGTTCTTC

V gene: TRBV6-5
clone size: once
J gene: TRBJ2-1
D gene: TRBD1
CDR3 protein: CASSFRTGPNEQFF
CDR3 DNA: TGTGCCAGCAGTTTTCGGACAGGCCCGAATGAGCAGTTCTTC

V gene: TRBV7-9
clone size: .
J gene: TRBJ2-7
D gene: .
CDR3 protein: CASSLEASSTPYEQYF
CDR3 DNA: TGTGCCAGCAGCTTAGAGGCATCCTCGACCCCCTACGAGCAGTACTTC

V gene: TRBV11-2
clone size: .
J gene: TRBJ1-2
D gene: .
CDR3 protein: CASSSVRGVRGYTF
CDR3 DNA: TGTGCCAGCAGCTCCGTGAGAGGGGTACGCGGCTACACCTTC

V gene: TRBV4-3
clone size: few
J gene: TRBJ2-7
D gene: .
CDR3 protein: CASSQVRDDEQYF
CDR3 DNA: TGCGCCAGCAGCCAAGTCAGGGATGACGAGCAGTACTTC

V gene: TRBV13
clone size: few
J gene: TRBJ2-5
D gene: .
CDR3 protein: CASSPWGQETQYF
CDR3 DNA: TGTGCCAGCAGCCCCTGGGGCCAAGAGACCCAGTACTTC

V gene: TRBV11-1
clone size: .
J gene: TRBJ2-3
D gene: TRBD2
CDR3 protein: CASSRPAGGTDTQYF
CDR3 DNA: TGTGCCAGCAGCCGCCCCGCGGGGGGCACAGATACGCAGTATTTT

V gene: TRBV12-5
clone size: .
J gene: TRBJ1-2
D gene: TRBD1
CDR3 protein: CASAPDRGGYGYTF
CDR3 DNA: TGTGCTAGTGCCCCGGACAGGGGGGGGTATGGCTACACCTTC

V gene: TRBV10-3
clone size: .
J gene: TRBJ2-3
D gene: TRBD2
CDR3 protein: CAIRSSGGTDTQYF
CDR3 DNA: TGTGCCATTCGGTCTAGCGGTGGCACAGATACGCAGTATTTT

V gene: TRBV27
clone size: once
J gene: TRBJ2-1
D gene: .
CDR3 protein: CASSLGGIYNEQFF
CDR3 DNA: TGTGCCAGCAGTTTAGGCGGGATCTACAATGAGCAGTTCTTC

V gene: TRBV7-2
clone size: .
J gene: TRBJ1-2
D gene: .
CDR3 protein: CASSSRTDNYGYTF
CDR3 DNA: TGTGCCAGCAGCTCGCGGACGGATAACTATGGCTACACCTTC

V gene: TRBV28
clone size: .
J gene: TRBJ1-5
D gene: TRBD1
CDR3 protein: CASSLILGQGAYGNQPQHF
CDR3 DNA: TGTGCCAGCAGTTTAATTTTGGGACAGGGGGCGTACGGCAATCAGCCCCAGCATTTT